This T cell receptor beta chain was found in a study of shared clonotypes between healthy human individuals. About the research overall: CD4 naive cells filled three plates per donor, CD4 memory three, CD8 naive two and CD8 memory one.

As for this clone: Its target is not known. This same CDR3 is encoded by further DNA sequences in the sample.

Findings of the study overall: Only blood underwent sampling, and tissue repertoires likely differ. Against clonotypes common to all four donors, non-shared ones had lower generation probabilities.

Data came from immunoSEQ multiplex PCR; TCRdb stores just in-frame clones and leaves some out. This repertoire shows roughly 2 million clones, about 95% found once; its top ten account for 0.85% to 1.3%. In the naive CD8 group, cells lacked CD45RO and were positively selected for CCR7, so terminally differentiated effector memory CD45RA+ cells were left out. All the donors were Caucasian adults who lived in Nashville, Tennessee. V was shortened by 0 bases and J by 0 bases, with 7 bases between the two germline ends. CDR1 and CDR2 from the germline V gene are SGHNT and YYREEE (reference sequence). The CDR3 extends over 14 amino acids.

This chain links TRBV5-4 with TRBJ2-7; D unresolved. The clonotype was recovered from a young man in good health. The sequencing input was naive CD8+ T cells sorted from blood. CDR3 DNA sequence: TGTGCCAGCAGCTTGGACTCAAGCTCCTACGAGCAGTACTTC. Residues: CASSLDSSSYEQYF.